This T cell receptor (beta chain) was identified in a study of tumor-infiltrating lymphocytes in primary liver carcinoma. The ends were cut back, 6 bases at V and 6 bases at J, with 24 bases in the middle. The CDR3 runs to 16 residues. CDR1 and CDR2 from the germline V gene are MDHEN and SYDVKM. TCR beta cDNA came from approximately 0.55 ug total RNA, primed with a constant-region primer. Libraries for TCR beta were built through three nested multiplex PCR rounds, which together made up a slightly modified ARM-PCR procedure. It was with TRBV1-TRBV30 forward primers and a C-beta reverse primer that the first two PCR rounds were run, at roughly 9 cycles each. Via MiXCR, TCRdb re-called the multiplex PCR reads, giving one row per CDR3 protein. The sample consists of approximately 310,000 distinct CDR3 sequences, 65% of them appearing once. This clonotype was detected only a few times. Researchers drew blood RNA from unsorted whole blood and extracted germline DNA as well.

The sequenced sample was peripheral blood. V is TRBV28 and J is TRBJ2-7; D is perhaps TRBD1 or TRBD2 (5 bases each). The source of this sequence is a man aged 40-49 years with primary liver carcinoma and hepatitis B virus infection. The CDR3 sequence: CASSSLQGDLVTEQYF. The CDR3 bases are TGTGCCAGCAGCTCCCTCCAGGGAGACCTGGTTACCGAGCAGTACTTC.